The sequence of this T cell receptor beta chain was determined in a study of T cell responses to AZD1222 COVID-19 vaccine. Background on the study: Second-dose recipients at about 4 or about 12 weeks were treated as one pooled group. Study-level findings and limits: No repertoire was sampled before or during the peak T cell response, only after it. Unmutated variant regions are reportedly the target of nearly half of TCRs that are spike-specific. Donors in the cohort were predominantly white British and more often female, and clonal diversity was possibly underestimated.

Trimming removed 0 bases from V and 0 bases from J, with 9 bases in between. CDR3 length: 15 amino acids. CDR1 and CDR2 (germline): MNHEY, SMNVEV (reference sequence). Assay: immunoSEQ multiplex PCR; the TCRdb copy retains only in-frame clones and omits some. The table lists 130,000 or so clones, more than 80% of them singletons. As concerns this clone: Its antigen is currently unknown.

The sequence derives from an adult in good health. This specimen was peripheral blood, taken on day 0 of AZD1222 vaccination. The J gene is TRBJ2-7, the V gene TRBV27; D might be TRBD1 or TRBD2, each matching 6 bases. CDR3 loop: CASSLSRGLSYEQYF. The CDR3 nucleotides read TGTGCCAGCAGTTTATCACGGGGGCTCTCCTACGAGCAGTACTTC.